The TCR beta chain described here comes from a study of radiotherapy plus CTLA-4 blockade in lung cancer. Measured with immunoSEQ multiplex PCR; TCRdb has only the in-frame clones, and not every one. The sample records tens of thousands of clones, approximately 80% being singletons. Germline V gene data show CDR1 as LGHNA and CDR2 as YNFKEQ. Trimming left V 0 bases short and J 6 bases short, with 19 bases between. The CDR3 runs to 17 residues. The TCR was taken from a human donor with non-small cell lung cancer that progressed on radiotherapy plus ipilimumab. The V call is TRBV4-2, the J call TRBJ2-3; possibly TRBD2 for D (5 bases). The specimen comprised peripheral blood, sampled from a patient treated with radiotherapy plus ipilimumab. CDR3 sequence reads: CASSQDIGGPRPDTQYF. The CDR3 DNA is TGTGCCAGCAGCCAAGATATAGGAGGACCGCGCCCCGATACGCAGTATTTT.